The sequence of this T cell receptor beta chain was determined in a study of shared clonotypes between healthy human individuals. With respect to this clone: Its specificity is not known.

Each subset's genomic DNA was split evenly across several immunoSEQ plates. The repertoire was sequenced with immunoSEQ multiplex PCR; TCRdb's copy has only in-frame clones and lacks some. The table shows 550,000 to 850,000 clones, with over 60% occurring only once. Study results and limitations: Approximately 4.6% of naive CD4 clonotypes were shared across four donors.

Deletions cut 3 bases from V and 0 bases from J, with 12 bases between. Germline V CDR1 and CDR2: SGHAT, FQNNGV. This CDR3 is built from 16 residues. The gene calls are TRBV11-2 and TRBJ2-4; maybe TRBD2 (6 bases). The sequenced material came from memory CD4+ T cells sorted from blood. Subset given: CD45RA-negative fraction. This clonotype was obtained from a woman between 25 and 40 years old in good health. The CDR3 loop is CASSFEAGVAKNIQYF. For the CDR3, the DNA is TGTGCCAGCAGCTTTGAAGCGGGCGTAGCCAAAAACATTCAGTACTTC.